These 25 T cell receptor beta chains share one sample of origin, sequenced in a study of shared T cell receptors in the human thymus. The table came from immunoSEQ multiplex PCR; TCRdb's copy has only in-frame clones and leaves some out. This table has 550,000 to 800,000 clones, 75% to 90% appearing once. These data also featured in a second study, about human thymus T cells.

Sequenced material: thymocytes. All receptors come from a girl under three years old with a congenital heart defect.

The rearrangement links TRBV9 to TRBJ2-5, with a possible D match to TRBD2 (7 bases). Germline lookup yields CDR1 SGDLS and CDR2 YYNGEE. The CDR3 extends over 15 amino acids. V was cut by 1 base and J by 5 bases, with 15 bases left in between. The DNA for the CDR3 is TGTGCCAGCAGCGTAAGAGGGGGGGCCCGGGAGACCCAGTACTTC. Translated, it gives CASSVRGGARETQYF.

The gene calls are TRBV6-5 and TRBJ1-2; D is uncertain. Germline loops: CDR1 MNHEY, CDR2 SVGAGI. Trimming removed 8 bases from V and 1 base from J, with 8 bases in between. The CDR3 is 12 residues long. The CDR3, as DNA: TGTGCCAGCGTGGGCTTTAACTATGGCTACACCTTC. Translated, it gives CASVGFNYGYTF.

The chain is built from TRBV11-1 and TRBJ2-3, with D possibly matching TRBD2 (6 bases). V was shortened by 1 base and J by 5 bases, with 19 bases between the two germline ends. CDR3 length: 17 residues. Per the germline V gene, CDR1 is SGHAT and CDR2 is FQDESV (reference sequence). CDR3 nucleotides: TGTGCCAGCAGCTTAGGGGAGGAACACTTTGGCGGAGATACGCAGTATTTT. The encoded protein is CASSLGEEHFGGDTQYF. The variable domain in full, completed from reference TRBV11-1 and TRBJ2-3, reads EAEVAQSPRYKITEKSQAVAFWCDPISGHATLYWYRQILGQGPELLVQFQDESVVDDSQLPKDRFSAERLKGVDSTLKIQPAELGDSAMYLCASSLGEEHFGGDTQYFGPGTRLTVL.

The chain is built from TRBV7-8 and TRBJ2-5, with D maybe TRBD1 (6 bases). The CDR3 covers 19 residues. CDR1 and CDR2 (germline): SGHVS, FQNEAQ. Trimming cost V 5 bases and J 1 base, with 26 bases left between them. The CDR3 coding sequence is TGTGCCAGCAGCCCAGAAACCATCGGGACACTGGGCCCCCAAGAGACCCAGTACTTC. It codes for CASSPETIGTLGPQETQYF.

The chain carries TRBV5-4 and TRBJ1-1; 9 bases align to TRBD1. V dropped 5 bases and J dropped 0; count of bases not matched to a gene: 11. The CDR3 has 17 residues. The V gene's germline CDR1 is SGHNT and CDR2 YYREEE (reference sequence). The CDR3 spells CASSFLYRGPVNTEAFF. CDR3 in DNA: TGTGCCAGCAGTTTTCTCTACAGGGGGCCTGTGAACACTGAAGCTTTCTTT.

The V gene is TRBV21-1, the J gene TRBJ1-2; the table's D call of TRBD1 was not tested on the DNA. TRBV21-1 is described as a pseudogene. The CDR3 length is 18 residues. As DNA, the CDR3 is TGTGCCAGCACCATCGCTACACTACTACAGGGGGCTAACTATGGCTACACCTTC. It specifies CASTIATLLQGANYGYTF.

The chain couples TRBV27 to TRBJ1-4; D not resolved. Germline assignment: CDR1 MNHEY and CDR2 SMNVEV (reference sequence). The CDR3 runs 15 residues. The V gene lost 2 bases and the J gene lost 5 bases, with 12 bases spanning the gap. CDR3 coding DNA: TGTGCCAGCAGTTTACGCGCGGTTTTGAATGAAAAACTGTTTTTT. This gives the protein CASSLRAVLNEKLFF.

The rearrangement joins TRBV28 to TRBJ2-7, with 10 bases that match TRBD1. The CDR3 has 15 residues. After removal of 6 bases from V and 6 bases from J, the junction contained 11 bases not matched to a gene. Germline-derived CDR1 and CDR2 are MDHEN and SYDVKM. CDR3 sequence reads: CASRPRTGGLCEQYF. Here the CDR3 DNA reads TGTGCCAGCAGACCTCGGACAGGGGGGCTTTGCGAGCAGTACTTC.

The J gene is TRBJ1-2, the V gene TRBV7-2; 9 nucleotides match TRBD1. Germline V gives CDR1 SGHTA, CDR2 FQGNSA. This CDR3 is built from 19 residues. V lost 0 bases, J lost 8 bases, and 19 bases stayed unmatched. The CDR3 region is CASSLAFGTGNEGTKGYTF. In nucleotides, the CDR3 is TGTGCCAGCAGCTTAGCTTTCGGGACAGGGAATGAAGGTACGAAGGGCTACACCTTC.

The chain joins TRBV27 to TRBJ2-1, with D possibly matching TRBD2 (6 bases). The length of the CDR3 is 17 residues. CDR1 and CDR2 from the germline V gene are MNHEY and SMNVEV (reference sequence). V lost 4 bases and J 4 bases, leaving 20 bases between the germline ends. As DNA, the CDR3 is TGTGCCAGCAGTTCATCCTTTGGGGCGGGACGGTACAATGAGCAGTTCTTC. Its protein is CASSSSFGAGRYNEQFF.

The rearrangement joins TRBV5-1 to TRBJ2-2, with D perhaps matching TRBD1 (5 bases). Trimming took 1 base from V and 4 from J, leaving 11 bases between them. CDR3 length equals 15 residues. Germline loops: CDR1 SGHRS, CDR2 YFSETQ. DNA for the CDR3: TGCGCCAGCAGCTTGCGACAGCAGAGCACCGGGGAGCTGTTTTTT. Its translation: CASSLRQQSTGELFF.

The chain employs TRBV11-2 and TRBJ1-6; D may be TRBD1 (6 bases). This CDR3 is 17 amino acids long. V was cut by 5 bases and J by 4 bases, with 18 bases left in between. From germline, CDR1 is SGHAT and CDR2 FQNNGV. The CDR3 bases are TGTGCCAGCAGCGCCCGGACAGAAGCTGAGTATAATTCACCCCTCCACTTT. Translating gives CASSARTEAEYNSPLHF.

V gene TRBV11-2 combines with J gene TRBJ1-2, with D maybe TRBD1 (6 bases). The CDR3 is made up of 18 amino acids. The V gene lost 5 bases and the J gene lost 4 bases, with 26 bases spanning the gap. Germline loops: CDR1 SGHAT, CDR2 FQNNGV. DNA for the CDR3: TGTGCCAGCAGCCTCCTGCTAGGCCCCCCCAGGGGCCCCTATGGCTACACCTTC. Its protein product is CASSLLLGPPRGPYGYTF.

CDR3 region: CASSSGGRTGTYEQYF. Here the CDR3 DNA reads TGCGCCAGCAGCTCTGGAGGTAGGACAGGGACCTACGAGCAGTACTTC. This chain uses TRBV4-1 with TRBJ2-7, with 8 bases matching TRBD1. Trimming cost V 5 bases and J 2 bases; bases outside gene matches: 11. The germline V gene encodes CDR1 MGHRA and CDR2 YSYEKL. This CDR3 region has 16 residues.

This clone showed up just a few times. CDR3 loop: CASSPRRREDTEAFF. The CDR3 DNA follows: TGTGCCAGCAGCCCGAGGCGCCGGGAGGACACTGAAGCTTTCTTT. The genes are TRBV2 and TRBJ1-1, with D unclear. CDR1 SNHLY and CDR2 FYNNEI come from the germline V gene. The V end was cut by 6 bases, the J end by 3 bases, with 17 bases between. The CDR3 runs 15 residues.

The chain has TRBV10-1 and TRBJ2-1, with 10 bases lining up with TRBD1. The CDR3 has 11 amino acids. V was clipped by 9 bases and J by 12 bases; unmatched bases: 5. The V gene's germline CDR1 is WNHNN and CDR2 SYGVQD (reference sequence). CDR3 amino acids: CASETGGRQFF. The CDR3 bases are TGCGCCAGTGAGACAGGGGGCAGGCAGTTCTTC.

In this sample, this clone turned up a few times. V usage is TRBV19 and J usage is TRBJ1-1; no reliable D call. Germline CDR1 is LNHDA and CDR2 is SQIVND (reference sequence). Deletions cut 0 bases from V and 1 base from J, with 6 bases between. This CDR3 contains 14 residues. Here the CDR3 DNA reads TGTGCCAGTAGTATAGAGCGGGGGAACACTGAAGCTTTCTTT. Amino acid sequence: CASSIERGNTEAFF.

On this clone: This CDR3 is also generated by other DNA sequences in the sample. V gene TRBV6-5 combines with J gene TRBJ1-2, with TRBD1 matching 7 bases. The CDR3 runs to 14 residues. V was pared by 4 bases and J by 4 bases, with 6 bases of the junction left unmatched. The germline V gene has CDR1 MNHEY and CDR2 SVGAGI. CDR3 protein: CASSFDRAGYGYTF. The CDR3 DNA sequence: TGTGCCAGCAGTTTCGACAGGGCGGGCTATGGCTACACCTTC.

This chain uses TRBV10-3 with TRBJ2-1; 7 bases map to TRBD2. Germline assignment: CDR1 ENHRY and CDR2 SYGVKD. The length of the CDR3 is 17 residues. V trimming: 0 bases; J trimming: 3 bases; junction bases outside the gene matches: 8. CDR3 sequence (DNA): TGTGCCATCAGTGAGTCTACGGGCGAGCGGGGCTACAATGAGCAGTTCTTC. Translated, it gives CAISESTGERGYNEQFF.

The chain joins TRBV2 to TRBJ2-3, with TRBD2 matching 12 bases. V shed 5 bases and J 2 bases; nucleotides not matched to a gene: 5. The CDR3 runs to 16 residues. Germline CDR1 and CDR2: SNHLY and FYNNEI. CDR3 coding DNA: TGTGCCAGCAGTCGACTAGCGGGGGTCCTCACAGATACGCAGTATTTT. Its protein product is CASSRLAGVLTDTQYF. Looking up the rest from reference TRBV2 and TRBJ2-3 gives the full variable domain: EPEVTQTPSHQVTQMGQEVILRCVPISNHLYFYWYRQILGQKVEFLVSFYNNEISEKSEIFDDQFSVERPDGSNFTLKIRSTKLEDSAMYFCASSRLAGVLTDTQYFGPGTRLTVL.

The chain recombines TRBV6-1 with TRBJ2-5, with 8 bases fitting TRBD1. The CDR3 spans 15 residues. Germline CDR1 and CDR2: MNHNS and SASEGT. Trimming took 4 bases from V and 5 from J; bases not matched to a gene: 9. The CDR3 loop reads CASSGTTGVGETQYF. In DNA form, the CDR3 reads TGTGCCAGCAGTGGTACGACAGGGGTGGGGGAGACCCAGTACTTC.

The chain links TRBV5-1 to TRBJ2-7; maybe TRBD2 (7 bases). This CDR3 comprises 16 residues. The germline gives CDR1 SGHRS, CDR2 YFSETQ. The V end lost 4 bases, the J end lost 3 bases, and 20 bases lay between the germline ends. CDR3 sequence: CASSPARRGPNYEQYF. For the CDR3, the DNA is TGCGCCAGCAGCCCTGCCCGGCGGGGGCCCAACTACGAGCAGTACTTC.

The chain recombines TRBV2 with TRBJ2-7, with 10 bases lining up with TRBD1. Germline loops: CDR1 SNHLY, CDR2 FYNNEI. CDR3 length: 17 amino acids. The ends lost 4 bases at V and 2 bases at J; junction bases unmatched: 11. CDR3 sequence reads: CASSGTGGKGWTYEQYF. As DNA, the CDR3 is TGTGCCAGCAGTGGGACAGGGGGAAAAGGGTGGACCTACGAGCAGTACTTC.

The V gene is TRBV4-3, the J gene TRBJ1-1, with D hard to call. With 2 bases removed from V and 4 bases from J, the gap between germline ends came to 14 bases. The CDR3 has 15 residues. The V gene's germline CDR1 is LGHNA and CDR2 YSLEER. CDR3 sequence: CASSQLLGVGTEAFF. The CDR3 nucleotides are TGCGCCAGCAGCCAACTCCTCGGGGTAGGCACTGAAGCTTTCTTT.

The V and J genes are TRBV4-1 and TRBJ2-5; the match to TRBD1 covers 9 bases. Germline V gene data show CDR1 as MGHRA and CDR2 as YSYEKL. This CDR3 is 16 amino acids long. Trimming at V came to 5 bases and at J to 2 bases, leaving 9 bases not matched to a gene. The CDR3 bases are TGCGCCAGCAGCGCTCTCGGACAGGGGATTCAAGAGACCCAGTACTTC. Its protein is CASSALGQGIQETQYF.